This passage covers 20 T cell receptor beta chains from one sample sequenced in a study of CD8 T cells in ankylosing spondylitis. A single record per CDR3 protein comes from TCRdb applying MiXCR to the 5' RACE reads. The sample carries 300,000 to 400,000 distinct CDR3 sequences, 11% recorded once. Sequencing input: blood, either unsorted or a sorted T cell fraction (not recorded which). The receptor source for this set is a female donor with ankylosing spondylitis or in good health (not recorded which).

The sample holds a few counts of this clonotype. The chain couples TRBV5-5 to TRBJ1-2, with no clear D. The CDR3 is 18 amino acids. V lost 0 bases and J lost 3, with 21 bases in between. CDR1 is SGHKS and CDR2 is YYEKEE in the germline V gene (reference sequence). The CDR3 coding sequence is TGTGCCAGCAGCTTGGATCTCCGACACAAGGGTGTTGACTATGGCTACACCTTC. Amino acids: CASSLDLRHKGVDYGYTF.

This chain's CDR3 is CARSPGRHEQYF. The CDR3 DNA follows: TGTGCCAGGAGTCCCGGACGCCACGAGCAGTACTTC. V and J are TRBV4-2 and TRBJ2-7; D gene unclear. V lost 9 bases, J lost 5 bases, and 14 bases lay in between. Germline CDR1 reads LGHNA; CDR2 reads YNFKEQ. CDR3 size: 12 residues.

This clonotype was detected a few times. The V and J genes are TRBV5-1 and TRBJ2-7, with 8 bases aligning to TRBD1. V trimming: 4 bases; J trimming: 5 bases; junction bases outside the gene matches: 11. This CDR3 region has 15 residues. Germline V lookup: CDR1 SGHRS, CDR2 YFSETQ. The CDR3 spells CASSPHLAGGDEQYF. The CDR3 DNA sequence: TGCGCCAGCAGCCCCCATCTGGCAGGGGGCGACGAGCAGTACTTC.

This clonotype was detected ten times or more. This sequence joins TRBV12-3 or TRBV12-4 and TRBJ1-2; TRBD1 might be the D (6 bases). The V and J ends lost 7 bases and 8 bases respectively, with 20 bases between them. This CDR3 has 14 amino acids. The DNA for the CDR3 is TGTGCCAGCACCACCGGTTCCCTCCAGGGGGGCTACACCTTC. As protein: CASTTGSLQGGYTF.

This clonotype occurred many times. This sequence joins TRBV6-5 and TRBJ1-3; D gene unclear. CDR1 MNHEY and CDR2 SVGAGI come from the germline V gene. With 1 base removed from V and 0 bases from J, the gap between germline ends came to 10 bases. CDR3 length: 16 residues. Here the CDR3 reads CASSYFGVSSGNTIYF. CDR3 coding DNA: TGTGCCAGCAGTTACTTTGGTGTGAGCTCTGGAAACACCATATATTTT.

In this sample, this clonotype turned up a few times. The chain has TRBV5-1 and TRBJ2-1; 10 nucleotides match TRBD2. Germline CDR1 and CDR2: SGHRS and YFSETQ. This CDR3 has 17 residues. Trimming at V came to 0 bases and at J to 8 bases, leaving 11 bases not matched to a gene. Here the CDR3 reads CASSLDWASGSRYEQFF. The CDR3 DNA reads TGCGCCAGCAGCTTGGACTGGGCTAGCGGGAGTAGGTATGAGCAGTTCTTC. The full variable domain, completed using reference TRBV5-1 and TRBJ2-1, is KAGVTQTPRYLIKTRGQQVTLSCSPISGHRSVSWYQQTPGQGLQFLFEYFSETQRNKGNFPGRFSGRQFSNSRSEMNVSTLELGDSALYLCASSLDWASGSRYEQFFGPGTRLTVL.

This clonotype was seen ten or more times. This sequence joins TRBV20-1 and TRBJ1-6; TRBD1 agrees at 7 bases. This CDR3 is 14 amino acids long. The trim removed 1 base at V and 7 bases at J, leaving 4 bases unmatched. Looked up from germline, CDR1 is DFQATT and CDR2 is SNEGSKA (reference sequence). As DNA, the CDR3 is TGCAGTGCTAGAGGACAGGGTGGCAATTCACCCCTCCACTTT. This codes for CSARGQGGNSPLHF.

This clonotype has a count of ten or more. The gene calls are TRBV5-1 and TRBJ2-7; D uncertain. CDR1 and CDR2 (germline): SGHRS, YFSETQ. V lost 5 bases to trimming and J lost 0 bases, with 9 bases between them. CDR3 length: 13 residues. The CDR3 loop is CASRMAPSYEQYF. The CDR3 coding sequence is TGCGCCAGCAGGATGGCCCCCTCCTACGAGCAGTACTTC.

This clonotype has ten or more counts. CDR3 bases: TGCAGTGCTAGTCAAGTGACGCAGTATTTT. Amino acid sequence: CSASQVTQYF. V usage is TRBV20-1 and J usage is TRBJ2-3; D remains ambiguous. The CDR3 totals 10 residues. Germline-derived CDR1 and CDR2 are DFQATT and SNEGSKA (reference sequence). V was shortened by 3 bases and J by 9 bases, with 7 bases between the two germline ends.

This clonotype was seen ten or more times. The chain joins TRBV5-1 to TRBJ1-1; D gene unclear. CDR3 length equals 11 residues. Germline V CDR1 and CDR2: SGHRS, YFSETQ. With 4 bases removed from V and 6 bases from J, the gap between germline ends came to 7 bases. The CDR3 region is CASSLKSEAFF. Written as DNA, the CDR3 is TGCGCCAGCAGCCTGAAATCTGAAGCTTTCTTT.

In its sample, this clonotype was seen many times. The chain joins TRBV12-3 or TRBV12-4 to TRBJ2-3, with 7 bases lining up with TRBD1. This CDR3 region has 16 residues. The J segment lost 2 bases and the V segment lost 0 bases, leaving 5 bases of the junction unmatched. The CDR3 nucleotides read TGTGCCAGCAGTTTAGCCGAAACAGGGGACACAGATACGCAGTATTTT. This translates into CASSLAETGDTDTQYF.

This clonotype was detected many times. This sequence joins TRBV5-1 and TRBJ2-1; 10 nucleotides agree with TRBD2. Germline CDR1 is SGHRS and CDR2 is YFSETQ. The junction had 5 bases not matched to a gene; V was cut back by 0 bases and J by 8 bases. The CDR3 is made up of 15 amino acids. The CDR3 DNA reads as TGCGCCAGCAGCTTGGTAGTAGCGGGAGGATATGAGCAGTTCTTC. Its translation: CASSLVVAGGYEQFF.

The table lists this clonotype with many counts. The V gene is TRBV7-2, the J gene TRBJ1-5, with a tentative D call TRBD1 (6 bases). In germline, CDR1 is SGHTA, CDR2 FQGNSA. The CDR3 consists of 16 residues. The V gene lost 1 base and the J gene lost 9 bases, with 19 bases spanning the gap. CDR3 amino acids: CASSLEEGSGGWPQHF. CDR3 bases: TGTGCCAGCAGCTTAGAAGAGGGTAGCGGGGGCTGGCCCCAGCATTTT.

The chain employs TRBV7-2 and TRBJ1-1; D gene ambiguous. V lost 1 base, J lost 1 base, and 10 bases lay in between. From germline, CDR1 is SGHTA and CDR2 FQGNSA. The CDR3 length is 15 residues. CDR3: CASSLGTHPNTEAFF. CDR3 in DNA: TGTGCCAGCAGCTTAGGAACCCACCCGAACACTGAAGCTTTCTTT.

The chain uses TRBV10-3 and TRBJ2-7; D is tentatively TRBD1 or TRBD2 (5 bases each). The CDR3 runs 14 residues. Deletions cut 6 bases from V and 2 bases from J, with 14 bases between. CDR1 and CDR2 from the germline V gene are ENHRY and SYGVKD. In nucleotides, the CDR3 is TGTGCCATCAGGGGGACCAGGACCCCCTACGAGCAGTACTTC. Translation gives CAIRGTRTPYEQYF.

At least ten counts were recorded for this clonotype. This chain links TRBV5-6 with TRBJ2-1; the match to TRBD2 covers 12 bases. Losses at the gene ends were 4 bases for V and 7 bases for J; bases not matched to a gene: 9. CDR3 length: 16 amino acids. From germline, CDR1 is SGHDT and CDR2 YYEEEE. The CDR3 region is CASSLPTSGGINEQFF. CDR3 DNA sequence: TGTGCCAGCAGCCTCCCGACTAGCGGGGGAATAAATGAGCAGTTCTTC.

The rearrangement joins TRBV20-1 to TRBJ2-5; D might be TRBD1 (5 bases). Per the germline V gene, CDR1 is DFQATT and CDR2 is SNEGSKA (reference sequence). This CDR3 has 13 residues. Trimming shortened V by 5 bases and J by 1 base, and 11 bases separated the two germline ends. The CDR3 loop is CSASHTGQETQYF. In DNA, the CDR3 is TGCAGTGCTTCCCACACAGGCCAAGAGACCCAGTACTTC.

The chain recombines TRBV20-1 with TRBJ2-3; 10 nucleotides agree with TRBD2. Per the germline V gene, CDR1 is DFQATT and CDR2 is SNEGSKA (reference sequence). This CDR3 has 16 amino acids. Trimming took 0 bases from V and 4 from J; bases not matched to a gene: 7. The CDR3 sequence: CSARDRVLAGADTQYF. CDR3 nucleotide sequence: TGCAGTGCTAGAGACAGGGTCCTAGCGGGAGCAGATACGCAGTATTTT.

The sample holds many counts of this clonotype. V usage is TRBV18 and J usage is TRBJ2-2; tentatively, D is TRBD1 (5 bases). Trimming took off 6 bases at V and 2 bases at J, with 10 bases between the two ends. The germline CDR1 and CDR2 sequences are KGHSH and LQKENI. The CDR3 spans 14 residues. The CDR3 loop is CASSPDINTGELFF. In nucleotides, the CDR3 is TGTGCCAGCTCTCCGGACATAAACACCGGGGAGCTGTTTTTT.

This clonotype was recorded a few times. The rearrangement links TRBV11-2 to TRBJ2-2, with a possible D match to TRBD2 (6 bases). Looked up from germline, CDR1 is SGHAT and CDR2 is FQNNGV. The CDR3 is 15 residues long. Trimming took 4 bases from V and 3 from J, leaving 12 bases between them. CDR3 in DNA: TGTGCCAGCAGCTCCGGACGGAGGGACACCGGGGAGCTGTTTTTT. It encodes CASSSGRRDTGELFF.